This T cell receptor beta chain was profiled in a study of beta chain features in type 1 diabetes. Study conclusions and caveats: Within the patient group, naive, central memory and Treg TCRB repertoires appeared more similar to each other than within healthy donors. A moderate, significant TCRB CDR3 shortening appeared in type 1 diabetes across four CD4+ subsets. There were fewer insertions and more deletions at the VDJ junctions of type 1 diabetes patients.

Sampling consisted of one heparinised blood draw per donor, averaging approximately 100 mL. Germline CDR1 MNHEY, CDR2 SVGAGI. The CDR3 has 12 amino acids. V lost 8 bases, J lost 6 bases, and 5 bases stayed unmatched. This clone was detected a few times. Its antigen is as yet unknown. Investigators reverse transcribed all isolated RNA, so they sequenced expressed TCRB transcripts. Profiled with immunoSEQ multiplex PCR; TCRdb holds only in-frame clones, not every one. This sample has 600,000 or so clones; around 12% occur once, and the top ten carry 0.095% to 0.15%. This clonotype was obtained from a young man with type 1 diabetes. The sample taken for sequencing was naive CD4+ T cells from blood. This sequence joins TRBV6-5 and TRBJ1-2; 8 nucleotides line up with TRBD1. CDR3 nucleotides: TGTGCCAGCCGACAGGGGTACGATGGCTACACCTTC. It encodes CASRQGYDGYTF.